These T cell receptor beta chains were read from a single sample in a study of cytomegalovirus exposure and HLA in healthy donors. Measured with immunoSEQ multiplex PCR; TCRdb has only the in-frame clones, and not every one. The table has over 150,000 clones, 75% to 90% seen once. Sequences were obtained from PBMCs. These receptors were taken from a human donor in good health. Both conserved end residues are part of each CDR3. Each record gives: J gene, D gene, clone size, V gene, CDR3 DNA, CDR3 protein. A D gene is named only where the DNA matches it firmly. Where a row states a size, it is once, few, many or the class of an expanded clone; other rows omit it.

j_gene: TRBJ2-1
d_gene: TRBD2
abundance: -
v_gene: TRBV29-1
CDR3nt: TGCAGCGTTAAAGCTAGCGGGGGCTCCTACAATGAGCAGTTCTTC
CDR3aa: CSVKASGGSYNEQFF

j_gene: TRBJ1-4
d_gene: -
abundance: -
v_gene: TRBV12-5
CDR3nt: TGTGCTAGTGGTTCCGGGATTAATGAAAAACTGTTTTTT
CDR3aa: CASGSGINEKLFF

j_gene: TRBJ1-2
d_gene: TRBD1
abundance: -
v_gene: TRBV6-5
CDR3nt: TGTGCCAGCATCCAGCCGGGACAGGGGGACTATGGCTACACCTTC
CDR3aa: CASIQPGQGDYGYTF

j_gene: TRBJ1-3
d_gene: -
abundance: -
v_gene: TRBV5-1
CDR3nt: TGCGCCAGCAGCTTGGAGGGACGACAGGCCTCTGGAAACACCATATATTTT
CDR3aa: CASSLEGRQASGNTIYF

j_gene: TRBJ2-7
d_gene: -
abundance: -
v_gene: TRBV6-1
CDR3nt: TGTGCCAGTGGCAGAGGGTACTACGAGCAGTACTTC
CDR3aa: CASGRGYYEQYF

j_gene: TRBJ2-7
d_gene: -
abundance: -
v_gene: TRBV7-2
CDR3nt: TGTGCCAGCAGCTTTTCCGACAGCTACGAGCAGTACTTC
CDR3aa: CASSFSDSYEQYF

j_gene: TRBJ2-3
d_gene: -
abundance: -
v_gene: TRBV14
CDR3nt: TGTGCCAGCAGCCGAGCACAGGGTTACGGAGATACGCAGTATTTT
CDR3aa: CASSRAQGYGDTQYF

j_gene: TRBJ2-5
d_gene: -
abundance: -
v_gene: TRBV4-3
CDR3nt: TGCGCCAGCAGCCAAGGTCCCCAGAGGGTGGAGACCCAGTACTTC
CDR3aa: CASSQGPQRVETQYF

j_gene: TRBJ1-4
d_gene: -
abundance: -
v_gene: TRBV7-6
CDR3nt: TGTGCCAGCAGCTTAGGCGGGACCGGAAAACTGTTTTTT
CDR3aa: CASSLGGTGKLFF

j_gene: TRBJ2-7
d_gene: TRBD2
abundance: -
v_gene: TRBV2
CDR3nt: TGTGCCAGCAGTCCCGGGACTAGCGGGGGGAACTCCTACGAGCAGTACTTC
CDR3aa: CASSPGTSGGNSYEQYF

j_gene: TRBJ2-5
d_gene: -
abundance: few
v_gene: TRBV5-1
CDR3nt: TGCGCCAGCAGCTTGGCCAGCCAAGAGACCCAGTACTTC
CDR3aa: CASSLASQETQYF

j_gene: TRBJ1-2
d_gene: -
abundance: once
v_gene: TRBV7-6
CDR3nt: TGTGCCAGCAGCCAGTGGACACCTGATCGGTCCAATGGCTACACCTTC
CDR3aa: CASSQWTPDRSNGYTF

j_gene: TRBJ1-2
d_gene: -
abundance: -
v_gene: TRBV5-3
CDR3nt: TGTGCCAGAAGCTTGGCCCTCGAGGGCTACACCTTC
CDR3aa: CARSLALEGYTF

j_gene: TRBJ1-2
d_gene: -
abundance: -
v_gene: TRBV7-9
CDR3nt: TGTGCCAGCAGCTTAGCGGGAGGCCGGTATGGCTACACCTTC
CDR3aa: CASSLAGGRYGYTF

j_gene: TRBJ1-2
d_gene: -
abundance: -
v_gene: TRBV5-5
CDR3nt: TGTGCCAGCAGTCAGGCGCCCCGGACAGCTAACTATGGCTACACCTTC
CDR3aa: CASSQAPRTANYGYTF

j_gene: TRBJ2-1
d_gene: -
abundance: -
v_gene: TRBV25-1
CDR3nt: TGTGCCAGCAGTGAATGGGGAGGAGCTAATGAGCAGTTCTTC
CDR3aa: CASSEWGGANEQFF

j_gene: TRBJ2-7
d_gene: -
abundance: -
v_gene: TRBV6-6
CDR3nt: TGTGCCAGCAGTTCAAGGAGCTACGAGCAGTACTTC
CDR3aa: CASSSRSYEQYF

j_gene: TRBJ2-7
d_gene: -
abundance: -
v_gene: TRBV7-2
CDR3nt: TGTGCCAGCAGCTTAGTTGGAGGGAGGGAGAGCAGGGGAGGCCGCGAGCAGTACTTC
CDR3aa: CASSLVGGRESRGGREQYF

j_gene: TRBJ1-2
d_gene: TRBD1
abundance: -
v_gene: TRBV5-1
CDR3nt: TGCGCCAGCAGCGTCCTACCGGGACAGGGCGGAGGCTACACCTTC
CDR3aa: CASSVLPGQGGGYTF

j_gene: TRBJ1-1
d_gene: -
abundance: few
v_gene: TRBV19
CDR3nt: TGTGCCAGTAGTATAGCCGGTCGGAACACTGAAGCTTTCTTT
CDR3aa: CASSIAGRNTEAFF

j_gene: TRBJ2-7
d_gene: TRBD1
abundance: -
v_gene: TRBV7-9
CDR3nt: TGTGCCAGCAGCGGACCCAGGGGGCTCGTCTCCTACGAGCAGTACTTC
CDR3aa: CASSGPRGLVSYEQYF

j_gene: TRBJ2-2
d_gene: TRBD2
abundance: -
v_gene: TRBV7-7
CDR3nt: TGTGCCAGCAGCCCGGGACTAGCGGGGATGAACACCGGGGAGCTGTTTTTT
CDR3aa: CASSPGLAGMNTGELFF

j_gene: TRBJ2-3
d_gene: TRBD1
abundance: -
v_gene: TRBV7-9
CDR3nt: TGTGCCAGCAGCCCGGGACAGGGGTCAGGCACAGATACGCAGTATTTT
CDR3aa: CASSPGQGSGTDTQYF